The sample holds a few counts of the clone carrying this T cell receptor beta chain. The record originates from a study of T cells in Graves' hyperthyroidism and ophthalmopathy. Amplification yielded TCR beta CDR3 regions, with RNA transcripts as the source. During a first-round RT-PCR of the TCR CDR3, the HTBI primer set was used. TCRdb independently ran MiXCR on the multiplex PCR reads; one entry per CDR3 protein. The sample lists around 620,000 distinct CDR3 sequences; approximately 15% were seen once. Ophthalmopathy patients all had a Clinical Activity Score of at least 3, a NOSPECS grade of at least 4 and disease under 3 months old. The clonotype was recovered from a young woman with Graves' ophthalmopathy. The sequencing input was blood.

The CDR3 DNA is TGTGCCAGCCTAAGGGGGCAGGGTCGGTTATACGAGCAGTACTTC. Amino acid sequence: CASLRGQGRLYEQYF. This chain uses TRBV7-2 with TRBJ2-7; 7 positions match TRBD1. CDR3 length: 15 residues. The germline V gene encodes CDR1 SGHTA and CDR2 FQGNSA. After removal of 8 bases from V and 4 bases from J, the junction contained 14 bases not matched to a gene. Full variable domain (outside the CDR3, taken from reference TRBV7-2 and TRBJ2-7): GAGVSQSPSNKVTEKGKDVELRCDPISGHTALYWYRQSLGQGLEFLIYFQGNSAPDKSGLPSDRFSAERTGGSVSTLTIQRTQQEDSAVYLCASLRGQGRLYEQYFGPGTRLTVT.